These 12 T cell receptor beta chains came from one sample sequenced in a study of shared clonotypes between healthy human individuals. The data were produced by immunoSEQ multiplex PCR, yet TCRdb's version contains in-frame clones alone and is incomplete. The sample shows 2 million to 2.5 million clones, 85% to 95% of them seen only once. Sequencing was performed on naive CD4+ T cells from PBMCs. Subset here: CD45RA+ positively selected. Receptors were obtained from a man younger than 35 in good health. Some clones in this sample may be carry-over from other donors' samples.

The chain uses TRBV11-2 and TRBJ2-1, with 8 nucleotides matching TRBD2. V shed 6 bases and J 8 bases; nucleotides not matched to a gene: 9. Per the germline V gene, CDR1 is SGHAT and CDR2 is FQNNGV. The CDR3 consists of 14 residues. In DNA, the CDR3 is TGTGCCAGCAGAGATACCAGCGGGAGTGATGAGCAGTTCTTC. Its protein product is CASRDTSGSDEQFF.

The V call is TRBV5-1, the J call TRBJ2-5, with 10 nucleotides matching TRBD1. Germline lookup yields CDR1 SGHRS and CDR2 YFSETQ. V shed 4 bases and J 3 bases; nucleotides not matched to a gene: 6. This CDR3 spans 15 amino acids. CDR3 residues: CASSRSGTGEETQYF. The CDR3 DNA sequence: TGCGCCAGCAGCCGGTCCGGGACAGGGGAAGAGACCCAGTACTTC.

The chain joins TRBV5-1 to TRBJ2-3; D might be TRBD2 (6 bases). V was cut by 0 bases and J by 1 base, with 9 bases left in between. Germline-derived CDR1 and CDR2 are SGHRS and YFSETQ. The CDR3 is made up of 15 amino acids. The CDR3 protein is CASSLARRGTDTQYF. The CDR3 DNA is TGCGCCAGCAGCTTGGCCAGGAGGGGCACAGATACGCAGTATTTT.

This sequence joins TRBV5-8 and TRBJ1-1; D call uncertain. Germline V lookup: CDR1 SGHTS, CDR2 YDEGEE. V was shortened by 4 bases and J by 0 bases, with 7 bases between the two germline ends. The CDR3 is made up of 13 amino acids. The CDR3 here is CASSPNLNTEAFF. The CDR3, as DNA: TGTGCCAGCAGCCCCAACTTGAACACTGAAGCTTTCTTT.

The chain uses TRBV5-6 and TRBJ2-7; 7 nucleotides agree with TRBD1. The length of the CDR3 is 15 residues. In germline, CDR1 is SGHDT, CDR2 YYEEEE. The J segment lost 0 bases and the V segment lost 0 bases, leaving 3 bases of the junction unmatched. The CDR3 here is CASSLGTGSSYEQYF. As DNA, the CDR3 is TGTGCCAGCAGCTTGGGGACAGGCAGCTCCTACGAGCAGTACTTC.

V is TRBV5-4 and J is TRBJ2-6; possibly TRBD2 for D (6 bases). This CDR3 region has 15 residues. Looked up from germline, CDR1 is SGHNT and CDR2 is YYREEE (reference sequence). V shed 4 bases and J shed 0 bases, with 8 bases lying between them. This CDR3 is CASSPGLSGANVLTF. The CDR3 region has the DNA TGTGCCAGCAGCCCGGGACTCTCTGGGGCCAACGTCCTGACTTTC.

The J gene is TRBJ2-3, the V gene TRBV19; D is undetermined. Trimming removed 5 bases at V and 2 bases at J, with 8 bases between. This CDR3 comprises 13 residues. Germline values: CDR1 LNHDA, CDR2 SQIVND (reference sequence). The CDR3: CASSPSPTDTQYF. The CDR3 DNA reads TGTGCCAGTAGTCCCAGCCCCACAGATACGCAGTATTTT.

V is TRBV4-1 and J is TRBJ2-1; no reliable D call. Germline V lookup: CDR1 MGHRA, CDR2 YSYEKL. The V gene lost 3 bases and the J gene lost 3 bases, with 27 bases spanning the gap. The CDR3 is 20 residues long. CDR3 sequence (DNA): TGCGCCAGCAGCCACCCCCGGGTGGCTCCTCTGGGTAGGGTCTACAATGAGCAGTTCTTC. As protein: CASSHPRVAPLGRVYNEQFF.

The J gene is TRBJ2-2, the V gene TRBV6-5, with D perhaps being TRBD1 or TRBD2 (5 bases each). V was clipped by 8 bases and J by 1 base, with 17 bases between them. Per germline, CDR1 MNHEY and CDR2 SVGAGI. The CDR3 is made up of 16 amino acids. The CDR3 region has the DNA TGTGCCAGCGGTTTGGAAGGGACCAAGAACACCGGGGAGCTGTTTTTT. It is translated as CASGLEGTKNTGELFF.

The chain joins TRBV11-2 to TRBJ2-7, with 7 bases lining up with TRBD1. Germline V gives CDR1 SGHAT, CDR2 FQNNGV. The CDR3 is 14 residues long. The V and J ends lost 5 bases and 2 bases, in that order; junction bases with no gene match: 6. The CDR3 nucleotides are TGTGCCAGCAGCCGCAGGGACAGACCCTACGAGCAGTACTTC. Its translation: CASSRRDRPYEQYF. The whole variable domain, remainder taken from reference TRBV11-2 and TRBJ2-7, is EAGVAQSPRYKIIEKRQSVAFWCNPISGHATLYWYQQILGQGPKLLIQFQNNGVVDDSQLPKDRFSAERLKGVDSTLKIQPAKLEDSAVYLCASSRRDRPYEQYFGPGTRLTVT.

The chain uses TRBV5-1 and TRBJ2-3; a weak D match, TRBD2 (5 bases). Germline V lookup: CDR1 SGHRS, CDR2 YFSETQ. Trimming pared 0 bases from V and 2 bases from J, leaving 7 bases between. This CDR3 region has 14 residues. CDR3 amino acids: CASSLDLATDTQYF. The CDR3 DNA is TGCGCCAGCAGCTTGGATCTAGCCACAGATACGCAGTATTTT.

This chain's CDR3 is CATSRAQGALGGNEQFF. The DNA for the CDR3 is TGTGCCACCAGCAGAGCACAGGGGGCCCTAGGTGGGAATGAGCAGTTCTTC. The chain combines TRBV15 with TRBJ2-1, with 9 positions matching TRBD1. This CDR3 comprises 17 residues. V gave up 1 base and J gave up 7 bases; unmatched junction bases: 11. The germline gives CDR1 LNHNV, CDR2 YYDKDF (reference sequence).